This T cell receptor (beta chain) stems from a study of control samples from healthy donors and cancer patients. The CDR3 length is 17 residues. Germline V gives CDR1 MNHEY, CDR2 SMNVEV (reference sequence). J was trimmed by 0 bases and V by 4 bases; bases with no gene match: 6. The assay was immunoSEQ multiplex PCR, and TCRdb's table has in-frame clones only and misses some. The data contain 85,000 to 100,000 clones, more than 75% of them seen just once; the ten biggest clones take up approximately 2%. The sequenced sample was blood. The rearrangement uses TRBV27 and TRBJ1-5, with 10 bases identical to TRBD1. This receptor was obtained from a man aged 55 to 70 in good health. The CDR3 protein is CASSSGQGGYSNQPQHF. Here the CDR3 DNA reads TGTGCCAGCAGTTCAGGACAGGGGGGGTATAGCAATCAGCCCCAGCATTTT.